These 20 T cell receptor beta chains share one sample of origin, sequenced in a study of T cell responses to AZD1222 COVID-19 vaccine. Libraries were prepared by immunoSEQ multiplex PCR; TCRdb keeps only in-frame clonotypes and omits some of them. The table shows 250,000 to 300,000 clones, with almost 95% occurring only once. The source material was peripheral blood, sampled 28 days after the second AZD1222 dose. The receptors derive from an adult who received the AZD1222 COVID-19 vaccine.

The chain is built from TRBV7-9 and TRBJ2-6; 7 nucleotides align to TRBD1. The germline V gene has CDR1 SEHNR and CDR2 FQNEAQ (reference sequence). The CDR3 length is 17 residues. Trimming cost V 2 bases and J 0 bases; bases outside gene matches: 4. CDR3 residues: CASSLRGQLSGANVLTF. In nucleotides, the CDR3 is TGTGCCAGCAGCTTAAGGGGACAGCTCTCTGGGGCCAACGTCCTGACTTTC.

The chain is built from TRBV18 and TRBJ1-6, with no clear D. The CDR3 loop spans 19 amino acids. The germline CDR1 and CDR2 sequences are KGHSH and LQKENI. V was clipped by 4 bases and J by 0 bases, with 19 bases between them. The CDR3 reads CASSQKGPFQGSYNSPLHF. CDR3 nucleotides: TGTGCCAGCTCACAAAAAGGCCCCTTTCAAGGCTCCTATAATTCACCCCTCCACTTT.

V gene TRBV4-2 combines with J gene TRBJ2-5; TRBD2 agrees at 7 bases. The CDR3 sequence is 15 residues long. V lost 4 bases, J lost 5 bases, and 10 bases stayed unmatched. The germline V gene has CDR1 LGHNA and CDR2 YNFKEQ. CDR3 sequence reads: CASSPYTGTTETQYF. Here the CDR3 DNA reads TGTGCCAGCAGCCCATATACCGGGACTACGGAGACCCAGTACTTC.

This sequence joins TRBV9 and TRBJ2-3; D is undetermined. The CDR3 has 14 amino acids. The V gene's germline CDR1 is SGDLS and CDR2 YYNGEE. V lost 4 bases and J lost 1, with 10 bases in between. CDR3 sequence: CASSPRPGTDTQYF. DNA of the CDR3: TGTGCCAGCAGCCCCCGGCCCGGCACAGATACGCAGTATTTT.

This clone occurred once. J is TRBJ1-3 and V is TRBV5-1; 7 bases align to TRBD1. Germline V gene lookup returns CDR1 SGHRS and CDR2 YFSETQ. After removal of 1 base from V and 8 bases from J, the junction contained 6 bases not matched to a gene. The CDR3 loop spans 14 amino acids. The CDR3 DNA sequence: TGCGCCAGCAGCTTGACAGGGGAAGGGGACACCATATATTTT. Residues: CASSLTGEGDTIYF.

The chain uses TRBV5-1 and TRBJ2-7; D is undetermined. The germline V and J ends were trimmed by 2 bases and 4 bases, with 13 bases remaining between them. The germline V gene encodes CDR1 SGHRS and CDR2 YFSETQ. The CDR3 is 14 amino acids. The CDR3 loop is CASSFSNRAYEQYF. CDR3 sequence (DNA): TGCGCCAGCAGCTTTTCCAACCGTGCTTACGAGCAGTACTTC.

This chain joins TRBV6-5 and TRBJ1-3; D unresolved. The V end lost 7 bases, the J end lost 2 bases, and 6 bases lay between the germline ends. From germline, CDR1 is MNHEY and CDR2 SVGAGI. This CDR3 region has 12 residues. The CDR3 DNA reads TGTGCCAGCAACCGCGCTGGAAACACCATATATTTT. Translated: CASNRAGNTIYF.

The sample holds one count of this clone. The chain joins TRBV6-5 to TRBJ2-1; D is ambiguous. V was cut by 2 bases and J by 8 bases, with 10 bases left in between. This CDR3 spans 13 amino acids. Per the germline V gene, CDR1 is MNHEY and CDR2 is SVGAGI. The CDR3 here is CASSYIPGHEQFF. CDR3 coding DNA: TGTGCCAGCAGTTACATTCCGGGCCATGAGCAGTTCTTC.

This chain joins TRBV11-2 and TRBJ2-7, with D unclear. The CDR3 extends over 14 amino acids. V was trimmed by 5 bases and J by 3 bases, leaving 14 bases between them. Germline V gene sequence: CDR1 SGHAT, CDR2 FQNNGV. The CDR3 here is CASSPLLNSYEQYF. The CDR3 bases are TGTGCCAGCAGCCCCTTACTCAACAGCTACGAGCAGTACTTC.

This sequence joins TRBV9 and TRBJ1-2, with a weak D call TRBD1 (6 bases). V was clipped by 3 bases and J by 3 bases, with 15 bases between them. There are 15 residues in the CDR3. Looked up from germline, CDR1 is SGDLS and CDR2 is YYNGEE. The CDR3 sequence: CASSASQGTYYGYTF. For the CDR3, the DNA is TGTGCCAGCAGCGCCTCACAGGGAACCTACTATGGCTACACCTTC. Full variable domain (remainder filled in from reference TRBV9 and TRBJ1-2): DSGVTQTPKHLITATGQRVTLRCSPRSGDLSVYWYQQSLDQGLQFLIQYYNGEERAKGNILERFSAQQFPDLHSELNLSSLELGDSALYFCASSASQGTYYGYTFGSGTRLTVV.

The chain joins TRBV3-1 (or the pseudogene TRBV3-2) to TRBJ2-7; a weak D match, TRBD1 (6 bases). This CDR3 is 15 amino acids long. CDR1 and CDR2 from the germline V gene are LGHDT and YNNKEL (reference sequence). Trimming pared 1 base from V and 2 bases from J, leaving 12 bases between. CDR3 nucleotide sequence: TGTGCCAGCAGCCAAGTCCAACAGGGAACCTACGAGCAGTACTTC. The encoded protein is CASSQVQQGTYEQYF.

For the CDR3, the DNA is TGTGCCAGCAGTGAATCTCGGACAGCGAACACTGAAGCTTTCTTT. Its translation: CASSESRTANTEAFF. The V and J genes are TRBV2 and TRBJ1-1, with D perhaps matching TRBD1 (6 bases). V was cut by 2 bases and J by 1 base, with 11 bases left in between. This CDR3 has 15 amino acids. Per the germline V gene, CDR1 is SNHLY and CDR2 is FYNNEI.

The rearrangement uses TRBV6-5 and TRBJ2-5, with D possibly matching TRBD2 (6 bases). This CDR3 region has 15 residues. Germline V gene data show CDR1 as MNHEY and CDR2 as SVGAGI. Trimming left V 2 bases short and J 2 bases short, with 12 bases between. The CDR3 reads CASSYRSGTQETQYF. The CDR3, as DNA: TGTGCCAGCAGTTACAGGTCCGGGACTCAAGAGACCCAGTACTTC.

The CDR3, as DNA: TGTGCCAGCAGTGAAACAGGGAGGGGGCTGGCCAAAAACATTCAGTACTTC. Translated, it gives CASSETGRGLAKNIQYF. V and J are TRBV25-1 and TRBJ2-4; D possibly uses TRBD1 or TRBD2 (7 bases each). Looked up from germline, CDR1 is MGHDK and CDR2 is SYGVNS. The length of the CDR3 is 17 residues. V was pared by 2 bases and J by 1 base, with 15 bases between.

The CDR3 region has the DNA TGCAGTGCTAGTGGGGGCTCTAATCAGCCCCAGCATTTT. It yields the protein CSASGGSNQPQHF. The genes are TRBV20-1 and TRBJ1-5; maybe TRBD1 (6 bases). Deletions cut 3 bases from V and 4 bases from J, with 10 bases between. Germline V CDR1 and CDR2: DFQATT, SNEGSKA (reference sequence). The CDR3 spans 13 residues.

The V and J genes are TRBV5-8 and TRBJ1-6; no definite D call. Germline V gives CDR1 SGHTS, CDR2 YDEGEE. The V and J ends lost 4 bases and 7 bases respectively, with 9 bases between them. This CDR3 is 13 amino acids long. CDR3 protein: CASSPGSNSPLHF. The DNA for the CDR3 is TGTGCCAGCAGCCCGGGTTCGAATTCACCCCTCCACTTT.

V usage is TRBV28 and J usage is TRBJ1-2; D remains unclear. V was trimmed by 2 bases and J by 8 bases, leaving 18 bases between them. In germline, CDR1 is MDHEN, CDR2 SYDVKM. There are 15 residues in the CDR3. CDR3 nucleotide sequence: TGTGCCAGCAGTTTACGGTTTAGAGTCGCAGCGGGCTACACCTTC. It codes for CASSLRFRVAAGYTF.

The chain combines TRBV7-9 with TRBJ1-1; D is ambiguous. This CDR3 region has 16 residues. Germline loops: CDR1 SEHNR, CDR2 FQNEAQ (reference sequence). With 6 bases removed from V and 1 base from J, the gap between germline ends came to 18 bases. The CDR3 bases are TGTGCCAGCAGTCCTCATCGGGAGGGCGGGAACACTGAAGCTTTCTTT. This encodes CASSPHREGGNTEAFF.

This rearrangement joins TRBV2 to TRBJ1-4; D is perhaps TRBD1 (5 bases). The length of the CDR3 is 13 residues. CDR1 SNHLY and CDR2 FYNNEI come from the germline V gene. Trimming took off 6 bases at V and 5 bases at J, with 10 bases between the two ends. CDR3: CASRRGVNEKLFF. The CDR3 bases are TGTGCCAGCAGACGAGGGGTGAATGAAAAACTGTTTTTT.

The J gene is TRBJ1-6, the V gene TRBV7-2; D call uncertain. Germline lookup yields CDR1 SGHTA and CDR2 FQGNSA. The CDR3 covers 15 residues. Deletions cut 4 bases from V and 9 bases from J, with 16 bases between. The DNA for the CDR3 is TGTGCCAGCAGCTCTACCCCCTCGTCCGGTTCACCCCTCCACTTT. It codes for CASSSTPSSGSPLHF.